These T cell receptor beta chains were read from a single sample in a study of blood T cell repertoires in COVID-19. Some clones are missing from TCRdb's copy, which holds only in-frame ones; the method was immunoSEQ multiplex PCR. Of some 38,000 clones listed, approximately 85% are singletons. Sequenced sample: peripheral blood. These receptors were collected from a man in his sixties with active or convalescent COVID-19. Both conserved end residues are part of each CDR3. A D gene is named only where the DNA matches it firmly. A clone size is listed for some rows: how often the clone was seen (once, few, many), or a class if it is expanded.

V	size	J	D	CDR3	DNA
TRBV7-9	.	TRBJ2-1	.	CASSLPTGSSYNEQFF	TGTGCCAGCAGCTTACCCACAGGGAGCTCCTACAATGAGCAGTTCTTC
TRBV25-1	.	TRBJ1-2	TRBD1	CASSEFSPAGGSGYTF	TGTGCCAGCAGTGAATTTTCTCCGGCAGGGGGTAGTGGCTACACCTTC
TRBV7-2	.	TRBJ1-2	.	CASSQTEYGYTF	TGTGCCAGCAGCCAGACTGAGTATGGCTACACCTTC
TRBV9	.	TRBJ2-3	.	CASSVGGSGADTQYF	TGTGCCAGCAGCGTAGGTGGATCAGGGGCAGATACGCAGTATTTT
TRBV5-5	.	TRBJ2-2	.	CASSHITGANTGELFF	TGTGCCAGCAGCCATATAACAGGCGCGAACACCGGGGAGCTGTTTTTT
TRBV7-9	.	TRBJ2-3	TRBD2	CASRPTSGISTDTQYF	TGTGCCAGCAGACCTACCAGCGGGATATCAACAGATACGCAGTATTTT
TRBV6-5	.	TRBJ2-5	TRBD2	CASSRTSGRETQYF	TGTGCCAGCAGTCGGACTAGCGGGAGGGAGACCCAGTACTTC
TRBV12-5	.	TRBJ2-5	.	CASGLGGVSQYF	TGTGCTAGTGGTTTGGGAGGCGTTAGCCAGTACTTC
TRBV12-3/TRBV12-4	.	TRBJ1-6	.	CASRTRESSPLHF	TGTGCCAGCAGGACCAGGGAAAGTTCACCCCTCCACTTT
TRBV21-1	.	TRBJ2-1	.	CASSSLGGPTNHNEQFF	TGTGCCAGCAGCAGTTTGGGGGGACCAACGAACCACAATGAGCAGTTCTTC
TRBV6-1	.	TRBJ1-6	.	CASSGVQVNNNSPLHF	TGTGCCAGCAGTGGGGTACAGGTCAATAATAATTCACCCCTCCACTTT
TRBV2	.	TRBJ1-5	.	CASGLHSNQPQHF	TGTGCCAGCGGCCTCCATAGCAATCAGCCCCAGCATTTT
TRBV20-1	.	TRBJ1-2	.	CSASSAPGYGYTF	TGCAGTGCTAGTTCCGCGCCGGGCTATGGCTACACCTTC
TRBV5-4	.	TRBJ2-5	.	CASSFSRMQETQYF	TGTGCCAGCAGCTTTTCCCGTATGCAAGAGACCCAGTACTTC
TRBV25-1	.	TRBJ1-2	.	CASSDPGITLDGYTF	TGTGCCAGCAGTGACCCCGGGATTACTCTAGATGGCTACACCTTC
TRBV7-9	.	TRBJ1-1	.	CASSLGAGVNTEAFF	TGTGCCAGCAGCTTAGGGGCAGGGGTGAACACTGAAGCTTTCTTT
TRBV5-1	.	TRBJ2-4	.	CASSLRGNIQYF	TGCGCCAGCAGCCTACGGGGGAACATTCAGTACTTC
TRBV5-5	.	TRBJ1-2	.	CASSKDSNYGYTF	TGTGCCAGCAGCAAGGACTCCAACTATGGCTACACCTTC
TRBV7-8	.	TRBJ2-2	.	CASSYERRDKYTGELFF	TGTGCCAGCAGTTATGAACGCCGGGACAAATACACCGGGGAGCTGTTTTTT
TRBV6-6	.	TRBJ2-5	TRBD2	CASSGLAGQETQYF	TGTGCCAGCAGTGGACTAGCGGGTCAAGAGACCCAGTACTTC
TRBV11-2	.	TRBJ2-3	TRBD1	CASSLEGKGATQYF	TGTGCCAGCAGCTTAGAGGGAAAGGGGGCTACGCAGTATTTT
TRBV27	.	TRBJ1-1	.	CASSPRVWTRPSNTEAFF	.
TRBV3-1/TRBV3-2	.	TRBJ1-3	TRBD1	CASSQTTGGLFGNTIYF	TGTGCCAGCAGCCAAACGACAGGGGGCTTGTTTGGAAACACCATATATTTT
TRBV6-2/TRBV6-3	few	TRBJ2-3	.	CASSYSWQSTDTQYF	TGTGCCAGCAGTTACTCTTGGCAGAGCACAGATACGCAGTATTTT
TRBV27	once	TRBJ2-5	TRBD2	CASSSTGLAGVQWETQYF	TGTGCCAGCAGTTCAACAGGACTAGCGGGAGTACAGTGGGAGACCCAGTACTTC
TRBV6-5	.	TRBJ1-2	TRBD1	CASSLTGGDYGYTF	TGTGCCAGCAGCCTGACAGGGGGCGACTATGGCTACACCTTC
TRBV6-5	.	TRBJ1-3	TRBD1	CASKDRAGNTIYF	TGTGCCAGCAAGGACAGGGCTGGAAACACCATATATTTT
TRBV3-1/TRBV3-2	.	TRBJ2-3	TRBD2	CASSLGGLAGSDTQYF	TGTGCCAGCAGCCTGGGTGGCCTAGCGGGATCTGATACGCAGTATTTT
TRBV11-2	.	TRBJ2-3	.	CASSLVSDTQYF	TGTGCCAGCAGCTTAGTATCAGATACGCAGTATTTT
TRBV4-1	.	TRBJ1-1	.	CASSQDRRGGTEAFF	TGCGCCAGCAGCCAAGATCGTAGGGGAGGGACTGAAGCTTTCTTT
TRBV19	.	TRBJ2-3	TRBD1	CASSQNTGTGTTDTQYF	TGTGCCAGTAGCCAAAATACCGGGACAGGGACTACAGATACGCAGTATTTT
TRBV5-1	.	TRBJ1-1	.	CASSFGPSGNTEAFF	TGCGCCAGCAGCTTCGGCCCCAGCGGGAACACTGAAGCTTTCTTT
TRBV6-5	.	TRBJ2-5	.	CASSLRTGGRTQYF	TGTGCCAGCAGCCTTCGGACAGGAGGGAGGACCCAGTACTTC
TRBV3-1/TRBV3-2	.	TRBJ1-5	.	CASSQGGARFNQPQHF	TGTGCCAGCAGCCAAGGCGGGGCCCGATTCAATCAGCCCCAGCATTTT
TRBV4-2	once	TRBJ1-5	.	CASSQESGGSQPQHF	TGTGCCAGCAGCCAAGAGTCGGGTGGATCTCAGCCCCAGCATTTT
TRBV5-4	.	TRBJ1-2	.	CASSLVLGSSYGYTF	TGTGCCAGCAGCTTGGTCTTGGGCAGCTCCTATGGCTACACCTTC
TRBV19	.	TRBJ1-5	TRBD1	CASTPDRGQVGQPQHF	TGTGCCAGTACCCCGGACAGGGGGCAGGTGGGTCAGCCCCAGCATTTT
TRBV20-1	.	TRBJ1-6	.	CSASGGLGGSSYNSPLHF	TGCAGTGCTAGTGGGGGTCTCGGGGGTAGCTCCTATAATTCACCCCTCCACTTT
TRBV2	once	TRBJ2-3	TRBD1	CASSLGQGASDTQYF	TGTGCCAGCAGCCTGGGACAGGGGGCGTCAGATACGCAGTATTTT
TRBV7-6	.	TRBJ2-3	TRBD2	CASSPGLAGYTDTQYF	TGTGCCAGCAGCCCAGGACTAGCGGGTTACACAGATACGCAGTATTTT
TRBV5-8	.	TRBJ2-2	.	CASIIPGVNTGELFF	TGTGCCAGCATCATACCGGGAGTGAACACCGGGGAGCTGTTTTTT
TRBV25-1	once	TRBJ2-5	.	CASSETRGGFRETQYF	TGTGCCAGCAGTGAAACTCGTGGGGGCTTTAGGGAGACCCAGTACTTC
TRBV6-5	.	TRBJ2-1	TRBD1	CASSRDRSSYNEQFF	TGTGCCAGCAGTCGGGACAGGAGCTCCTACAATGAGCAGTTCTTC
TRBV6-5	.	TRBJ2-5	.	CASSRGQETQYF	TGTGCCAGCAGTCGGGGCCAAGAGACCCAGTACTTC
TRBV19	.	TRBJ2-3	.	CASSIGVGPDTQYF	TGTGCCAGTAGTATAGGAGTGGGGCCAGATACGCAGTATTTT
TRBV11-3	.	TRBJ2-1	TRBD2	CASSPRSSGTYNEQFF	TGTGCCAGCAGCCCCCGGTCTAGCGGGACGTACAATGAGCAGTTCTTC
TRBV7-2	.	TRBJ2-3	TRBD2	CASSLGLAADTQYF	TGTGCCAGCAGCTTAGGGCTAGCGGCAGATACGCAGTATTTT
TRBV5-1	.	TRBJ2-2	.	CASSFGQSIAGELFF	TGCGCCAGCAGCTTTGGACAGTCGATAGCAGGGGAGCTGTTTTTT
TRBV2	.	TRBJ2-5	TRBD2	CASKPGLAGAGTQYF	TGTGCCAGCAAGCCGGGACTAGCGGGCGCAGGGACCCAGTACTTC
TRBV6-2/TRBV6-3	once	TRBJ1-2	TRBD1	CASSNRQGANYGYTF	TGTGCCAGCAGCAACCGCCAGGGGGCTAACTATGGCTACACCTTC
TRBV5-1	.	TRBJ2-1	.	CASSKGPQGVEQFF	TGCGCCAGCAGCAAGGGGCCTCAGGGTGTTGAGCAGTTCTTC